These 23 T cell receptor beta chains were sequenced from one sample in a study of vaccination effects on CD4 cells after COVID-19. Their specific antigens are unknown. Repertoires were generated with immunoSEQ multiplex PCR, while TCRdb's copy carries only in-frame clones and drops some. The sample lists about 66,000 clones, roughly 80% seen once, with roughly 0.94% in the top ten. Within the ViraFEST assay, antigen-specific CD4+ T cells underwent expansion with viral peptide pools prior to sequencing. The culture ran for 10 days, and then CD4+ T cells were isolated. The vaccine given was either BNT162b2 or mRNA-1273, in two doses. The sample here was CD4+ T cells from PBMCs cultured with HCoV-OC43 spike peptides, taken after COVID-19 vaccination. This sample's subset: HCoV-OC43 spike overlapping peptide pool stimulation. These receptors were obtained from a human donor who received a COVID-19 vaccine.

Written as DNA, the CDR3 is TGTGCCAGCAGTCCCACAGGGGGTGAGACCCAGTACTTC. Amino acid sequence: CASSPTGGETQYF. The chain combines TRBV2 with TRBJ2-5; 8 bases agree with TRBD1. V lost 5 bases and J lost 5; bases outside the gene matches: 4. The germline V gene encodes CDR1 SNHLY and CDR2 FYNNEI. The CDR3 contains 13 residues.

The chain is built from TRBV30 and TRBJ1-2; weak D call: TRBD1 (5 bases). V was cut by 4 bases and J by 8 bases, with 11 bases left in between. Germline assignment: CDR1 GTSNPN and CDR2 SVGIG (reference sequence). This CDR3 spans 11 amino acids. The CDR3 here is CAWTNGGGYTF. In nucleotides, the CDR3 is TGTGCCTGGACGAACGGGGGAGGCTACACCTTC.

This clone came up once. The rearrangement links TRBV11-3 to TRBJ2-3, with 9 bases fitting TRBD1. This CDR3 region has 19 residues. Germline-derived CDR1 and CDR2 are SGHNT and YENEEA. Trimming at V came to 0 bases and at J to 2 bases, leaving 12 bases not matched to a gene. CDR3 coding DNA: TGTGCCAGCAGCTTAGAGGTTTTCCGGACAGGGGATTTCACAGATACGCAGTATTTT. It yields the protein CASSLEVFRTGDFTDTQYF.

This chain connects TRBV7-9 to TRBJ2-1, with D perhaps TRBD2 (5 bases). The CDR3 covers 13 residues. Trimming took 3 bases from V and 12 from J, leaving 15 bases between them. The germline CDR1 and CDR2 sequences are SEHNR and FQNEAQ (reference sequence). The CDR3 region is CASSFPTGVRQFF. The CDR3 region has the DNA TGTGCCAGCAGCTTCCCGACCGGGGTTCGGCAGTTCTTC.

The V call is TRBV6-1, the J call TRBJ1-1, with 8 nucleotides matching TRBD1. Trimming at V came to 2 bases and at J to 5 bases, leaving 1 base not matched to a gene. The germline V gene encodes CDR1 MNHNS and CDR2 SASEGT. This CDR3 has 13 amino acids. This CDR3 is CASSERQGTEAFF. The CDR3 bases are TGTGCCAGCAGTGAAAGACAGGGGACTGAAGCTTTCTTT.

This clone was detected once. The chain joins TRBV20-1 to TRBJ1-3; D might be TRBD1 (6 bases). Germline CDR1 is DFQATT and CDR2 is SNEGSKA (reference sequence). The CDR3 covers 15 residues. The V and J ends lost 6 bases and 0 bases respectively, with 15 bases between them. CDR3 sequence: CSASSGTYSGNTIYF. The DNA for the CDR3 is TGCAGTGCAAGTAGCGGGACATACTCTGGAAACACCATATATTTT.

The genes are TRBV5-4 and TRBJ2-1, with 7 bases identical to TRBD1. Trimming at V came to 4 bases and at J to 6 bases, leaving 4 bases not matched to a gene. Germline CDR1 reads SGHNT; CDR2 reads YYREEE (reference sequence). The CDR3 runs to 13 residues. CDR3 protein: CASSPDRFNEQFF. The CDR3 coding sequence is TGTGCCAGCAGCCCGGACAGGTTCAATGAGCAGTTCTTC.

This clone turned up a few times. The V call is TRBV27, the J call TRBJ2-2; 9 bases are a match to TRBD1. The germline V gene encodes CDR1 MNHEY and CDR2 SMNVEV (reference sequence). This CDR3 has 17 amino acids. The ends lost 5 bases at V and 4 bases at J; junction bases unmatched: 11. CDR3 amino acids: CASSRGQGRFGTGELFF. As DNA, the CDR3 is TGTGCCAGCAGTCGAGGACAGGGGCGGTTTGGCACCGGGGAGCTGTTTTTT.

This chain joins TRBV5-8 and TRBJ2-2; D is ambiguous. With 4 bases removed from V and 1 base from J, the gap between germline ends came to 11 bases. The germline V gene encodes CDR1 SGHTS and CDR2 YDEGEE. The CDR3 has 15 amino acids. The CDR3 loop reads CASSRTRGNTGELFF. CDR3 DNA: TGTGCCAGCAGCCGGACGAGAGGGAACACCGGGGAGCTGTTTTTT.

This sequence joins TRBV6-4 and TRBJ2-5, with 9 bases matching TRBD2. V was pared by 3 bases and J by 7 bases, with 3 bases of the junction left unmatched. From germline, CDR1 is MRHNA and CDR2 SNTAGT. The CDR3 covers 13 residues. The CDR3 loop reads CASSDVSGGTQYF. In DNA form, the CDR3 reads TGTGCCAGCAGTGATGTTAGCGGGGGGACCCAGTACTTC.

CDR3 loop: CASSTGPNGSPLHF. CDR3 nucleotides: TGTGCCAGCAGTACTGGCCCGAATGGGTCACCCCTCCACTTT. The chain joins TRBV5-5 to TRBJ1-6; D not certain. V lost 5 bases and J lost 10, with 16 bases in between. The germline CDR1 and CDR2 sequences are SGHKS and YYEKEE (reference sequence). The CDR3 is 14 residues long.

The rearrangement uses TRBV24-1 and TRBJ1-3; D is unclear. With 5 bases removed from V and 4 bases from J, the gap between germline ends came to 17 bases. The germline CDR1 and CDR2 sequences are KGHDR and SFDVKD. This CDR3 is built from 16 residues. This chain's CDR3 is CATSVATVDAGNTIYF. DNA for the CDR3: TGTGCCACCAGTGTCGCGACTGTCGATGCAGGAAACACCATATATTTT.

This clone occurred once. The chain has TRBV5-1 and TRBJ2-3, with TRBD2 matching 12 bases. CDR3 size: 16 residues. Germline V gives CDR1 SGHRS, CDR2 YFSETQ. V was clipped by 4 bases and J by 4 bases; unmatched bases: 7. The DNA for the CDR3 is TGCGCCAGCAGCCCCGGACTAGCGGGGATGCCAGATACGCAGTATTTT. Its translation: CASSPGLAGMPDTQYF.

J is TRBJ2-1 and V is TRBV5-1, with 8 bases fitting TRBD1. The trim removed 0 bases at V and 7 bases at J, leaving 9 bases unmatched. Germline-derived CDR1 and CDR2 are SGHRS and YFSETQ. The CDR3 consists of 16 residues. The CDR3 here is CASSLGPGGFGNEQFF. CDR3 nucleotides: TGCGCCAGCAGCTTGGGTCCAGGGGGCTTTGGGAATGAGCAGTTCTTC.

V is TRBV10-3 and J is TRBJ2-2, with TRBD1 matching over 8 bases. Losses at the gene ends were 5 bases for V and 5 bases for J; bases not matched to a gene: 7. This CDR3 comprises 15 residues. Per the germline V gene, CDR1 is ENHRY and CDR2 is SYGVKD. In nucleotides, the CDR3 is TGTGCCATCAGTCCCCCGGACAGGGATACCGGGGAGCTGTTTTTT. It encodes CAISPPDRDTGELFF.

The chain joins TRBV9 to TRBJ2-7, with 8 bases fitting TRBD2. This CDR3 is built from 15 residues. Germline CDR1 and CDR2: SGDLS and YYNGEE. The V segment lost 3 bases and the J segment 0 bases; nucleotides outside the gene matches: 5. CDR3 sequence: CASSATSESSYEQYV. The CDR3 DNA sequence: TGTGCCAGCAGCGCGACTAGCGAGAGCTCCTACGAGCAGTACGTC.

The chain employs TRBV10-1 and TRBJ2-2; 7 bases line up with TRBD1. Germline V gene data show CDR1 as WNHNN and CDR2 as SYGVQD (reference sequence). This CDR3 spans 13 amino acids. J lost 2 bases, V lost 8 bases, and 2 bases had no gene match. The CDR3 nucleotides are TGCGCCAGCCGGACAGGAAACACCGGGGAGCTGTTTTTT. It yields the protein CASRTGNTGELFF.

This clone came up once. DNA for the CDR3: TGTGCCAGCAGTGAATTTAGCGGGGCGACCTACGAGCAGTACGTC. Protein sequence: CASSEFSGATYEQYV. V is TRBV2 and J is TRBJ2-7; 8 bases fit TRBD2. The V gene end was trimmed by 2 bases and the J gene end by 2 bases; junction bases not matched to a gene: 5. The CDR3 length is 15 residues. The germline V gene has CDR1 SNHLY and CDR2 FYNNEI.

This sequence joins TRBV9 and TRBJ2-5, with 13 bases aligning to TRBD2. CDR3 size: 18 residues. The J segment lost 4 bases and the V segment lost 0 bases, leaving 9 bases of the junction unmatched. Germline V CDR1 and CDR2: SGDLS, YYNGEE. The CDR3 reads CASSVGTSGGSEGETQYF. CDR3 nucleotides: TGTGCCAGCAGCGTAGGGACTAGCGGGGGATCGGAGGGAGAGACCCAGTACTTC.

The CDR3, as DNA: TGCGCCAGCAGCAAGGGACTAGCGGGGGGGGAGATCTACGAGCAGTACGTC. It specifies CASSKGLAGGEIYEQYV. The chain joins TRBV5-1 to TRBJ2-7; the match to TRBD2 covers 16 bases. CDR1 and CDR2 (germline): SGHRS, YFSETQ. The CDR3 runs 17 residues. J was trimmed by 3 bases and V by 4 bases; bases with no gene match: 7.

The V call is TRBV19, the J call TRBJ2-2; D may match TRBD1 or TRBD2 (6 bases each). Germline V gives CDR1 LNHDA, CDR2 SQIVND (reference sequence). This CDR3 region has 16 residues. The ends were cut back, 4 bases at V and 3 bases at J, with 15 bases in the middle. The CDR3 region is CASSTEGGPYTGELFF. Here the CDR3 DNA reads TGTGCCAGTAGTACGGAAGGGGGGCCTTACACCGGGGAGCTGTTTTTT.

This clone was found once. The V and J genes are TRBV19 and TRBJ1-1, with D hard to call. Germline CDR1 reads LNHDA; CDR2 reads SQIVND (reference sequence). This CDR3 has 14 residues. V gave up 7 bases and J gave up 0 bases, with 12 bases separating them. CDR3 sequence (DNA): TGTGCCAGTAAAGCAGGCCCCATGAACACTGAAGCTTTCTTT. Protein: CASKAGPMNTEAFF.

In DNA, the CDR3 is TGTGCCAGCAGCCCGGGTGAGACTAGCGGGAACACAGATACGCAGTATTTT. This gives the protein CASSPGETSGNTDTQYF. V and J are TRBV4-2 and TRBJ2-3, with 11 positions matching TRBD2. The CDR3 is 17 residues long. Germline loops: CDR1 LGHNA, CDR2 YNFKEQ. V shed 4 bases and J 2 bases; nucleotides not matched to a gene: 8.